This TCR beta chain was documented in a study of beta chain features in type 1 diabetes. General observations from the study: Patients with Type 1 diabetes showed moderately but significantly shorter TCRB CDR3s in all four CD4+ subsets.

Purity (above 98%) was reached by all sorted populations. Comments on this clone: Its antigen is currently unknown.

cDNA synthesis used the whole RNA isolate, giving expressed TCRB sequences. The table came from immunoSEQ multiplex PCR; TCRdb's copy has only in-frame clones and leaves some out. The repertoire has a few hundred thousand clones, 30% of them found once; the top ten carry around 0.065%. The CDR3 length is 17 residues. Germline V gene lookup returns CDR1 SGHDN and CDR2 FVKESK. V dropped 1 base and J dropped 0 bases, with 13 bases sitting between them. The sequencing input was naive CD4+ T cells from blood. The sequence was collected from a man between 18 and 35 years old in good health. The rearrangement links TRBV14 to TRBJ2-1; TRBD1 might be the D (6 bases). CDR3 sequence: CASSQVGGWASYNEQFF. The DNA of the CDR3 is TGTGCCAGCAGCCAAGTAGGGGGATGGGCCTCCTACAATGAGCAGTTCTTC. The complete variable domain, with remaining parts taken from reference TRBV14 and TRBJ2-1, reads EAGVTQFPSHSVIEKGQTVTLRCDPISGHDNLYWYRRVMGKEIKFLLHFVKESKQDESGMPNNRFLAERTGGTYSTLKVQPAELEDSGVYFCASSQVGGWASYNEQFFGPGTRLTVL.